These T cell receptor beta chains were read from a single sample in a study of lymphopenia after photon versus proton radiotherapy. Assay: immunoSEQ multiplex PCR; the TCRdb copy retains only in-frame clones and omits some. Among roughly 3,000 clones listed, about 95% were seen once. Sequencing used peripheral blood, obtained from a patient treated with photon-based radiotherapy. All receptors derive from a woman aged 70-85 years with pancreatic cancer. Both conserved end residues are part of each CDR3. Fields, in order: J gene, D gene, V gene, clone size, CDR3 DNA, CDR3 protein. The D gene is left open where the match is weak. Not every row has a clone size; where given, it reads once, few, many or a size class.

>TRBJ1-3|-|TRBV7-9|-
TGTGCCAGCAGCTTAGATGGGGGAGCTGGAAACACCATATATTTT
CASSLDGGAGNTIYF
>TRBJ2-2|TRBD1|TRBV6-1|-
TGTGCCAGCAGTGAAGCGGCAGGGGGCGTAAACGGGGAGCTGTTTTTT
CASSEAAGGVNGELFF
>TRBJ2-3|-|TRBV28|-
TGTGCCAGCAGGGAAAATCCCGGGACCAACACAGATACGCAGTATTTT
CASRENPGTNTDTQYF
>TRBJ1-2|-|TRBV4-3|-
TGCGCCAGCAGCCAAGACGCGGGGGGGTATGGCTACACCTTC
CASSQDAGGYGYTF
>TRBJ1-2|TRBD1|TRBV2|-
TGTGCCAGCCCGGGACAGTTTTCCGGCTACACCTTC
CASPGQFSGYTF
>TRBJ1-1|-|TRBV6-5|-
TGTGCCAGCCGTTCTCCAACCACCGCCGAAGCTTTCTTT
CASRSPTTAEAFF
>TRBJ2-3|-|TRBV7-2|-
TGTGCCAGCAGCTTAGGTCGACGGACAGATACGCAGTATTTT
CASSLGRRTDTQYF
>TRBJ2-5|TRBD2|TRBV11-1|-
TGTGCCAGCAGCTTAAGGAGCGGGAGCCACCAAGAGACCCAGTACTTC
CASSLRSGSHQETQYF
>TRBJ2-3|-|TRBV5-4|-
TGTGCCAGCAGCTTGGATCCGGGCTCCACAGATACGCAGTATTTT
CASSLDPGSTDTQYF
>TRBJ2-7|-|TRBV28|once
TGTGCCAGCAGTTTTGATGTGTACGAGCAGTACTTC
CASSFDVYEQYF
>TRBJ2-7|-|TRBV2|once
TGTGCCAGCAGTGAATCTAAGGGCTACGAGCAGTACTTC
CASSESKGYEQYF
>TRBJ2-4|-|TRBV11-3|-
TGTGCCAGCAGCTTACCCTCCACAAAAAACATTCAGTACTTC
CASSLPSTKNIQYF
>TRBJ1-1|-|TRBV7-2|-
TGTGCCAGCAGCCCCCGGACGGGAATGAACACTGAAGCTTTCTTT
CASSPRTGMNTEAFF
>TRBJ1-2|TRBD1|TRBV7-8|-
TGTGCCACCCGACAGGGAGAGGGTAATGGGGATGGCTACACCTTC
CATRQGEGNGDGYTF
>TRBJ1-1|-|TRBV28|-
TGTGCCAGCAGTTTTGGGGGTTGGGGCACTGAAGCTTTCTTT
CASSFGGWGTEAFF
>TRBJ2-1|TRBD2|TRBV10-1|-
TGCGCCAGCACCGGGGAGGGTGGCAATGAGCAGTTCTTC
CASTGEGGNEQFF
>TRBJ2-3|-|TRBV7-2|-
TGTGCCAGCAGCCCGGGGACGGCCAGCGTTGGGACGCAGTATTTT
CASSPGTASVGTQYF
>TRBJ2-7|-|TRBV6-1|-
TGTGCCAGCATACTTAACAGGGACCCTTCCTACGAGCAGTACTTC
CASILNRDPSYEQYF
>TRBJ1-2|-|TRBV4-3|-
TGCGCCAGCAGCCAAGATCGTTCGGCGGGGTCGGGCGGCTACACCTTC
CASSQDRSAGSGGYTF
>TRBJ2-1|TRBD2|TRBV9|-
TGTGCCAGCAGCGTTACCGGCGGGGGGCGAAATGAGCAGTTCTTC
CASSVTGGGRNEQFF
>TRBJ2-7|-|TRBV9|-
TGTGCCAGCAGCGCGACAGGCTACGAGCAGTACTTC
CASSATGYEQYF
>TRBJ2-1|-|TRBV19|-
TGTGCCAGTAGTTTCACTTGGGGGGATGAGCAGTTCTTC
CASSFTWGDEQFF
>TRBJ1-3|-|TRBV7-2|-
TGTGCCAGCAGCTTGGTCGCGCGGCTGTCTGGAAACACCATATATTTT
CASSLVARLSGNTIYF
>TRBJ2-7|-|TRBV9|-
TGTGCCAGCAGTACTTCCCTCCACTCCTACGAGCAGTACTTC
CASSTSLHSYEQYF
>TRBJ1-1|-|TRBV7-8|-
TGTGCCAGCAGCCCAAGGAATCCGGGACATACCACCTCCACTGAAGCTTTCTTT
CASSPRNPGHTTSTEAFF
>TRBJ1-3|-|TRBV5-1|-
TGCGCCAGCAGCATCGATAAGGGGGTAGGCACCATATATTTT
CASSIDKGVGTIYF
>TRBJ2-5|TRBD1|TRBV19|-
TGTGCCAGTAGTTGGGGCAGGGGGGAGACCCAGTACTTC
CASSWGRGETQYF
>TRBJ1-1|-|TRBV27|-
TGTGCCAGCAGTGAGTTTAACGCGGACACTGAAGCTTTCTTT
CASSEFNADTEAFF
>TRBJ2-1|TRBD2|TRBV2|-
TGTGCCAGCAGGGCGGGGGGAATATACAATGAGCAGTTCTTC
CASRAGGIYNEQFF
>TRBJ1-5|-|TRBV6-1|-
TGTGCCAGCAGTGATGTCCAGCGGAGCGGGTCCCAGCATTTT
CASSDVQRSGSQHF
>TRBJ2-1|TRBD2|TRBV5-1|-
TGCGCCAGCAGCTTGAGGGGGTATAGGGGCGGGAGGGCCGGAAATAATGAGCAGTTCTTC
CASSLRGYRGGRAGNNEQFF
>TRBJ2-2|-|TRBV28|-
TGTGCCAGCAGTTCGGGCGGAGCCCCCGATCGGTCCGGGGAGCTGTTTTTT
CASSSGGAPDRSGELFF
>TRBJ2-3|-|TRBV21-1|-
TGTGCCAGCAGCAAAGGGCGTGGGGTGGGCGGAGATACGCAGTATTTT
CASSKGRGVGGDTQYF
>TRBJ1-2|TRBD1|TRBV9|-
TGTGCCAGCAGCGCGACAGGGGCGGACTATGGCTACACCTTC
CASSATGADYGYTF
>TRBJ2-7|TRBD1|TRBV2|-
TGTGCCAGCAGGGAATCCGGGACAGGGGCCTACGAGCAGTACTTC
CASRESGTGAYEQYF
>TRBJ2-7|-|TRBV5-1|-
TGCGCCAGCAGCCCGTCCCGACATTCCGAGCAGTACTTC
CASSPSRHSEQYF
>TRBJ2-7|TRBD2|TRBV7-2|-
TGTGCCAGCAGCTTACTTTTTCCGGGACTAGCGAGGGACGAGCAGTACTTC
CASSLLFPGLARDEQYF
>TRBJ1-1|-|TRBV28|-
TGTGCCAGCAGTCAGGACAGTTTGAACACTGAAGCTTTCTTT
CASSQDSLNTEAFF
>TRBJ1-2|TRBD1|TRBV19|-
TGTGCCAGCAGTATAACCGGGACAGCCAACTATGGCTACACCTTC
CASSITGTANYGYTF
>TRBJ2-5|TRBD1|TRBV27|-
TGTGCCAGCAGTTTATCCGGCAGGGGGCGGGAGACCCAGTACTTC
CASSLSGRGRETQYF
>TRBJ2-1|-|TRBV7-3|-
TGTGCCAGCAGCTTTCAGGGCGGCTACAATGAGCAGTTCTTC
CASSFQGGYNEQFF
>TRBJ2-1|-|TRBV27|-
TGTGCCAGCAGTTCTCTCCTTGGACGGACCAGGTATGAGCAGTTCTTC
CASSSLLGRTRYEQFF
>TRBJ2-2|-|TRBV19|-
TGTGCCAGTAGTATTACTAGCTCCGGGGAGCTGTTTTTT
CASSITSSGELFF
>TRBJ2-5|TRBD1|TRBV4-1|-
TGCGCCAGCAGCCATCCCGACAGGGGAGGAGAGACCCAGTACTTC
CASSHPDRGGETQYF
>TRBJ2-6|-|TRBV11-2|-
TGTGCCAGCAGCGACCGTATCAAGCAACAAAGTCGGGCCAACGTCCTGACTTTC
CASSDRIKQQSRANVLTF
>TRBJ1-3|TRBD1|TRBV7-2|once
TGTGCCAGCAGCTCCGGGACAGGGTGGAACACCATATATTTT
CASSSGTGWNTIYF
>TRBJ2-1|-|TRBV4-1|-
TGCGCCAGCAGCCAAGATATCCAGGGAAGCTACAATGAGCAGTTCTTC
CASSQDIQGSYNEQFF
>TRBJ1-3|-|TRBV4-1|-
TGCGCCAGCAGCCAACGGGGGGGGTCTGGAAACACCATATATTTT
CASSQRGGSGNTIYF
>TRBJ1-5|-|TRBV6-5|-
TGTGCCAGCAGTTATCTCGGGGGCAATCAGCCCCAGCATTTT
CASSYLGGNQPQHF
>TRBJ2-4|-|TRBV4-1|-
TGCGCCAGCAGCCAAGTACCTCTGGCCAAAAACATTCAGTACTTC
CASSQVPLAKNIQYF
>TRBJ2-5|-|TRBV4-1|-
TGCGCCAGCAGCCGGACTAACCGGCTAGCAGGACGCATCCAAGAGACCCAGTACTTC
CASSRTNRLAGRIQETQYF
>TRBJ1-1|-|TRBV5-1|-
TGCGCCAGCAGCTTGGACAGCACGAACACTGAAGCTTTCTTT
CASSLDSTNTEAFF
>TRBJ1-1|TRBD1|TRBV30|-
TGTGCCTGGGGTGAACAGGGGCCAGTCACTGAAGCTTTCTTT
CAWGEQGPVTEAFF
>TRBJ2-1|TRBD2|TRBV27|-
TGTGCCAGCAGCCGACTAGCGGGGGGCAACAATGAGCAGTTCTTC
CASSRLAGGNNEQFF
>TRBJ2-7|-|TRBV7-9|-
TGTGCCAGCAGCTTTTCCCCCTACGAGCAGTACTTC
CASSFSPYEQYF
>TRBJ2-3|TRBD2|TRBV7-9|once
TGTGCCAGCAGCTTGACTAGCGGGAGCGGCACAGATACGCAGTATTTT
CASSLTSGSGTDTQYF
>TRBJ1-1|-|TRBV6-6|-
TGTGCCAGCGGTGTGGGCACTGAAGCTTTCTTT
CASGVGTEAFF
>TRBJ2-2|TRBD2|TRBV10-3|-
TGTGCCATCAGTGTTCCACTAGCGGGGAGGAACACCGGGGAGCTGTTTTTT
CAISVPLAGRNTGELFF